A single sample is the source of the 19 T cell receptor beta chains below, sequenced in a study of CD8+ T cells in alopecia areata. As the sequencing template, cDNA was produced by extracting RNA and reverse transcribing it. Data came from immunoSEQ multiplex PCR; TCRdb stores just in-frame clones and leaves some out. The repertoire holds roughly 120,000 clones, with less than 70% as singletons. Sequences were obtained from CD4+ T cells sorted from blood. These receptors were taken from a human donor in good health.

V usage is TRBV27 and J usage is TRBJ1-2; 9 nucleotides match TRBD1. The germline gives CDR1 MNHEY, CDR2 SMNVEV (reference sequence). Trimming at V came to 4 bases and at J to 4 bases, leaving 25 bases not matched to a gene. The CDR3 covers 21 residues. The CDR3 reads CASSWRNRDRARKPSSYGYTF. Here the CDR3 DNA reads TGTGCCAGCAGTTGGAGAAACCGGGACAGGGCCAGAAAGCCCAGCAGCTATGGCTACACCTTC.

The chain joins TRBV11-2 to TRBJ1-5; D remains unclear. Germline-derived CDR1 and CDR2 are SGHAT and FQNNGV. The CDR3 is made up of 14 amino acids. V lost 3 bases and J 2 bases, leaving 8 bases between the germline ends. The CDR3: CASSFSTGNQPQHF. In DNA form, the CDR3 reads TGTGCCAGCAGCTTTAGTACCGGCAATCAGCCCCAGCATTTT.

This clone has only one observation. V is TRBV29-1 and J is TRBJ2-3; 14 nucleotides match TRBD2. This CDR3 region has 15 residues. The V gene end was trimmed by 1 base and the J gene end by 6 bases; junction bases not matched to a gene: 3. In germline, CDR1 is SQVTM, CDR2 ANQGSEA. As DNA, the CDR3 is TGCAGCGTTGAAGGGACTAGCGGGGGGCGGGATACGCAGTATTTT. This gives the protein CSVEGTSGGRDTQYF.

This clone occurred a few times. V gene TRBV7-9 combines with J gene TRBJ1-5; D ambiguous. The CDR3 totals 13 residues. Germline V CDR1 and CDR2: SEHNR, FQNEAQ (reference sequence). The V and J ends lost 2 bases and 2 bases respectively, with 4 bases between them. In DNA form, the CDR3 reads TGTGCCAGCAGCTTAACAGGCAATCAGCCCCAGCATTTT. Protein sequence: CASSLTGNQPQHF.

The rearrangement links TRBV30 to TRBJ1-2, with 7 bases that match TRBD1. Trimming took 2 bases from V and 6 from J; bases not matched to a gene: 12. This CDR3 has 15 residues. The germline V gene encodes CDR1 GTSNPN and CDR2 SVGIG (reference sequence). The CDR3 nucleotides read TGTGCCTGGAGTCTACAGGGGTTCCTAGGTAATGGCTACACCTTC. Translated, it gives CAWSLQGFLGNGYTF.

The chain is built from TRBV7-3 and TRBJ2-6, with TRBD1 matching 9 bases. The length of the CDR3 is 17 residues. Looked up from germline, CDR1 is SGHTA and CDR2 is FQGTGA. J was trimmed by 1 base and V by 5 bases; bases with no gene match: 6. CDR3 bases: TGTGCCAGCAGCGGCTCCGGGACAGGGTCTGGGGCCAACGTCCTGACTTTC. Translation gives CASSGSGTGSGANVLTF.

This clone appeared once. J is TRBJ2-2 and V is TRBV5-4; 11 bases are shared with TRBD2. CDR1 SGHNT and CDR2 YYREEE come from the germline V gene (reference sequence). CDR3 size: 17 residues. The trim removed 4 bases at V and 4 bases at J, leaving 9 bases unmatched. The CDR3, as DNA: TGTGCCAGCAGCAGGGCGACTAGCGGGGCCCTCACCGGGGAGCTGTTTTTT. It yields the protein CASSRATSGALTGELFF.

The sample holds many counts of this clone. This sequence joins TRBV18 and TRBJ1-2; possible D gene TRBD1, 6 bases. The germline CDR1 and CDR2 sequences are KGHSH and LQKENI. This CDR3 has 16 amino acids. Trimming pared 3 bases from V and 0 bases from J, leaving 14 bases between. CDR3 protein: CASSPTGTRANYGYTF. In DNA, the CDR3 is TGTGCCAGCTCACCTACCGGGACACGAGCTAACTATGGCTACACCTTC.

This chain links TRBV30 with TRBJ1-5; D is ambiguous. The CDR3 covers 11 residues. Trimming took off 1 base at V and 10 bases at J, with 8 bases between the two ends. The germline V gene encodes CDR1 GTSNPN and CDR2 SVGIG (reference sequence). The chain's CDR3 is CAWSAPGPQHF. In DNA, the CDR3 is TGTGCCTGGAGTGCCCCGGGCCCCCAGCATTTT.

This chain connects TRBV4-1 to TRBJ2-1; 14 bases are a match to TRBD2. V was clipped by 4 bases and J by 5 bases; unmatched bases: 1. The germline V gene has CDR1 MGHRA and CDR2 YSYEKL. The CDR3 runs to 15 residues. The CDR3: CASSPGLAGDNEQFF. The CDR3, as DNA: TGCGCCAGCAGCCCGGGACTAGCGGGAGACAATGAGCAGTTCTTC.

This clone was seen just once. The gene calls are TRBV29-1 and TRBJ2-7, with D possibly TRBD2 on 6 matching bases. The germline V and J ends were trimmed by 4 bases and 2 bases, with 12 bases remaining between them. The CDR3 length is 13 residues. The germline V gene has CDR1 SQVTM and CDR2 ANQGSEA. In nucleotides, the CDR3 is TGCAGCGTTGTTGCGGGGTCAACCTACGAGCAGTACTTC. Residues: CSVVAGSTYEQYF.

The chain has TRBV10-3 and TRBJ2-5; 7 bases are shared with TRBD2. This CDR3 is 15 amino acids long. Germline values: CDR1 ENHRY, CDR2 SYGVKD. The ends lost 3 bases at V and 1 base at J; junction bases unmatched: 5. The CDR3 coding sequence is TGTGCCATCAGTGACCTGGGCGGGAGCCAAGAGACCCAGTACTTC. Translated, it gives CAISDLGGSQETQYF.

This clone was found once. The V gene is TRBV5-6, the J gene TRBJ1-2; tentative D call: TRBD1 (5 bases). The V end was cut by 3 bases, the J end by 7 bases, with 16 bases between. CDR3 length: 14 amino acids. Germline V CDR1 and CDR2: SGHDT, YYEEEE. CDR3 protein: CASSSTGGSSGYTF. The DNA for the CDR3 is TGTGCCAGCAGCTCCACGGGGGGATCGAGTGGCTACACCTTC. Looking up the rest from reference TRBV5-6 and TRBJ1-2 gives the full variable domain: DAGVTQSPTHLIKTRGQQVTLRCSPKSGHDTVSWYQQALGQGPQFIFQYYEEEERQRGNFPDRFSGHQFPNYSSELNVNALLLGDSALYLCASSSTGGSSGYTFGSGTRLTVV.

This clone was picked up a small number of times. The genes are TRBV21-1 and TRBJ1-1; TRBD1 is taken as the D call from the table, unchecked against the DNA. TRBV21-1 is an annotated pseudogene. This CDR3 region has 16 residues. CDR3 in DNA: TGTGCCAGCGCCCGATCGAAGGGGACAGCTAACACTGAAGCTTTCTTT. Encoded protein: CASARSKGTANTEAFF.

The chain recombines TRBV19 with TRBJ2-5; no reliable D call. The CDR3 consists of 12 residues. CDR1 and CDR2 from the germline V gene are LNHDA and SQIVND (reference sequence). V was clipped by 3 bases and J by 5 bases, with 7 bases between them. CDR3 amino acids: CASSILGETQYF. CDR3 sequence (DNA): TGTGCCAGTAGTATTCTGGGGGAGACCCAGTACTTC.

The chain couples TRBV4-1 to TRBJ2-7, with a tentative D call TRBD1 (5 bases). V dropped 1 base and J dropped 3 bases, with 13 bases sitting between them. This CDR3 comprises 15 residues. Germline CDR1 and CDR2: MGHRA and YSYEKL. CDR3 sequence: CASSQGGQGFYEQYF. In DNA, the CDR3 is TGCGCCAGCAGCCAAGGAGGTCAGGGCTTCTACGAGCAGTACTTC.

In its sample, this clone was seen a few times. The chain couples TRBV2 to TRBJ1-2, with D unclear. The CDR3 is made up of 17 amino acids. V lost 3 bases and J 7 bases, leaving 24 bases between the germline ends. Germline loops: CDR1 SNHLY, CDR2 FYNNEI. The CDR3 region is CASSDRWAGRSRGGYTF. The CDR3 nucleotides read TGTGCCAGCAGTGATAGATGGGCTGGCAGGTCCCGAGGTGGCTACACCTTC.

The J gene is TRBJ2-3, the V gene TRBV30; no clear D gene. Germline lookup yields CDR1 GTSNPN and CDR2 SVGIG (reference sequence). The V end was cut by 1 base, the J end by 5 bases, with 13 bases between. This CDR3 is built from 14 residues. The CDR3: CAWSEPGLKDTQYF. CDR3 bases: TGTGCCTGGAGTGAGCCGGGCCTCAAAGATACGCAGTATTTT.

The chain recombines TRBV15 with TRBJ2-3; D is unresolved. Germline V CDR1 and CDR2: LNHNV, YYDKDF (reference sequence). There are 12 residues in the CDR3. The ends were cut back, 0 bases at V and 9 bases at J, with 7 bases in the middle. CDR3 loop: CATSRDHLTQYF. Here the CDR3 DNA reads TGTGCCACCAGCAGAGATCATTTGACGCAGTATTTT.